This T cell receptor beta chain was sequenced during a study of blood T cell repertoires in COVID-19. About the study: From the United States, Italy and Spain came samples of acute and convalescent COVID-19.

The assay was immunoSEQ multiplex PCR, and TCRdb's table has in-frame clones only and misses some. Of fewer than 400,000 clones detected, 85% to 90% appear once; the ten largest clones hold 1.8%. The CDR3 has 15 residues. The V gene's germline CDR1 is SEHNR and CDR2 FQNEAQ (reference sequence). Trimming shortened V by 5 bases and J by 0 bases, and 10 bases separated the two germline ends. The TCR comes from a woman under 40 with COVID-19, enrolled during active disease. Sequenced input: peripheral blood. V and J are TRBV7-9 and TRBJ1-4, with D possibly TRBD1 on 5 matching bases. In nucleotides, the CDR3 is TGTGCCAGCAGCACCCGACAGCCAACTAATGAAAAACTGTTTTTT. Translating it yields CASSTRQPTNEKLFF.